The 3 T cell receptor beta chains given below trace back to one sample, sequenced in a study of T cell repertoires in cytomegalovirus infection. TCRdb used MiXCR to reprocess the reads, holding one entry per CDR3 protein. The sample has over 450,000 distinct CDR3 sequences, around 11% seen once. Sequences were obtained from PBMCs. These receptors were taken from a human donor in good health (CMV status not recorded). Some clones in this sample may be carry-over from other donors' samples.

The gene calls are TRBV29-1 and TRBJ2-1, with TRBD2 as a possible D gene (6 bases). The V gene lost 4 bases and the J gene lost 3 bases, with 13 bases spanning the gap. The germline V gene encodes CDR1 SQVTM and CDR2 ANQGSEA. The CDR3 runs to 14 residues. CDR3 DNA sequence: TGCAGCGTTGGGAAGGCGGGATACTACAATGAGCAGTTCTTC. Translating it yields CSVGKAGYYNEQFF.

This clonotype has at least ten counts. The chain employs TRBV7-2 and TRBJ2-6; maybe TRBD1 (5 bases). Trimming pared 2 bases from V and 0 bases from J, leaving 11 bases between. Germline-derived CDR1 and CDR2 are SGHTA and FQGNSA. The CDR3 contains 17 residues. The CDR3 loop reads CASSLRGRISGANVLTF. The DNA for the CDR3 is TGTGCCAGCAGCTTAAGGGGCAGGATCTCTGGGGCCAACGTCCTGACTTTC. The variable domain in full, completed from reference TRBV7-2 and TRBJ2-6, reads GAGVSQSPSNKVTEKGKDVELRCDPISGHTALYWYRQSLGQGLEFLIYFQGNSAPDKSGLPSDRFSAERTGGSVSTLTIQRTQQEDSAVYLCASSLRGRISGANVLTFGAGSRLTVL.

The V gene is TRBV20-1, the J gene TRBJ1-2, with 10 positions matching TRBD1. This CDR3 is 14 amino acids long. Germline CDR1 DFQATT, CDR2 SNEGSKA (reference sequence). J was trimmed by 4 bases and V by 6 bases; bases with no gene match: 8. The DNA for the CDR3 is TGCAGTGCGAATGGACAGGGGGATAGCTATGGCTACACCTTC. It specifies CSANGQGDSYGYTF.